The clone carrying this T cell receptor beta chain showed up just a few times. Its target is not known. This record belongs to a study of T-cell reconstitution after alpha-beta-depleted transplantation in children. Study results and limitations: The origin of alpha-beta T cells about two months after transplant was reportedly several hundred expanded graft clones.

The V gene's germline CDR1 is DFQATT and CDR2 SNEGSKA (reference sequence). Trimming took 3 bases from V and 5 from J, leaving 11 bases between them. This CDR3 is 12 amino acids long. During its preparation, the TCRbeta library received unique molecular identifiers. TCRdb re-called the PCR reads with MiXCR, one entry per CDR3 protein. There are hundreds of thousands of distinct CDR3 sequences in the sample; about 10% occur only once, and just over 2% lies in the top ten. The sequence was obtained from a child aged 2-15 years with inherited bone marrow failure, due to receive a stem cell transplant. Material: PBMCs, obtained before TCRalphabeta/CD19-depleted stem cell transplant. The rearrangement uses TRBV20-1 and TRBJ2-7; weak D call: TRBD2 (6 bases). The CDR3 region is CSASGSGNEQYF. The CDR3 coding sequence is TGCAGTGCTAGCGGGAGCGGTAACGAGCAGTACTTC.